This paragraph covers one T cell receptor beta chain sequence. This sample stems from a study of technical replicates of blood from several donors. Per the germline V gene, CDR1 is MNHEY and CDR2 is SVGAGI. Trimming at V came to 4 bases and at J to 3 bases, leaving 3 bases not matched to a gene. The CDR3 runs to 15 residues. The repertoire was sequenced with immunoSEQ multiplex PCR; TCRdb's copy has only in-frame clones and lacks some. The table records more than 55,000 clones, 90% to 95% of them present only once. The receptor's source is a human donor in good health. Some clones in this sample may be carry-over from other donors' samples. The chain is built from TRBV6-5 and TRBJ2-1; TRBD2 aligns across 10 bases. The sample comprised PBMCs. This CDR3 is CASSLLAGIYNEQFF. The CDR3 nucleotides are TGTGCCAGCAGTTTACTAGCGGGAATCTACAATGAGCAGTTCTTC.